The T cell receptor beta chain under discussion was sequenced for a study of long-term antiretroviral therapy in people with HIV. General study points: It was observed that HIV repertoires exhibited narrower CDR3 length ranges than controls. Clones expanded before ART dominated the repertoire at all time points.

Germline CDR1 MNHNS, CDR2 SASEGT. The CDR3 runs to 20 residues. V dropped 2 bases and J dropped 0 bases, with 23 bases sitting between them. Running of the v3.0 immunoSEQ assay took place at survey level. Sequencing used immunoSEQ multiplex PCR; TCRdb keeps in-frame clones, though not all of them. This sample has some 13,000 clones, with 80% found just once. Turning to this clone: Its antigen is unknown.

V gene TRBV6-1 combines with J gene TRBJ1-5; the D is unclear. The input for sequencing was unsorted PBMCs, taken 3.2 years before starting antiretroviral therapy. The source of this sequence is a man aged 40-55 years with HIV. CDR3 residues: CASSETPLGSTAISNQPQHF. The DNA for the CDR3 is TGTGCCAGCAGTGAAACCCCCCTAGGTAGCACAGCAATTAGCAATCAGCCCCAGCATTTT.